One sample yielded the 17 T cell receptor beta chains listed below, sequenced in a study of blood T cell repertoires in COVID-19 (TCRdb year 2020). The library came from the immunoSEQ multiplex PCR assay. The table was pulled from immuneACCESS by TCRdb, which kept in-frame rearrangements only. Such tables lose some clones; where checked, under half of the loss comes from unresolved V genes, and the rest has no known cause. The sample has around 470,000 clones on record, roughly 91% of them singletons. The ten largest clones add up to 0.6% of the sample. Specimen: PBMCs or T cells enriched from blood (not recorded which). Receptor source: a man between 18 and 29 years old who had recovered from COVID-19.

V is TRBV11-1 and J is TRBJ1-4, with D possibly being TRBD1 (5 bases). The length of the CDR3 is 15 residues. CDR1 and CDR2 (germline): SGHAT, FQDESV (reference sequence). Trimming cost V 5 bases and J 0 bases, with 10 bases left between them. CDR3 loop: CASSQSGATNEKLFF. CDR3 sequence (DNA): TGTGCCAGCAGCCAATCGGGGGCAACTAATGAAAAACTGTTTTTT.

The chain links TRBV3-1 (or the pseudogene TRBV3-2) to TRBJ1-2; D is possibly TRBD1 (6 bases). Trimming left V 3 bases short and J 1 base short, with 9 bases between. The CDR3 has 14 amino acids. Germline V CDR1 and CDR2: LGHDT, YNNKEL (reference sequence). The CDR3: CASSQGHINYGYTF. In DNA form, the CDR3 reads TGTGCCAGCAGCCAGGGACACATTAACTATGGCTACACCTTC.

The chain employs TRBV5-6 and TRBJ1-1; no firm D call. This CDR3 is built from 15 residues. Per the germline V gene, CDR1 is SGHDT and CDR2 is YYEEEE. Between the trimmed V and J ends, which lost 0 bases and 5 bases, there was a span of 14 bases. For the CDR3, the DNA is TGTGCCAGCAGCTTGGGCGGGGTTGGGGTAACTGAAGCTTTCTTT. Amino acid sequence: CASSLGGVGVTEAFF.

The V and J genes are TRBV3-1 (or the pseudogene TRBV3-2) and TRBJ2-2; D not resolved. From germline, CDR1 is LGHDT and CDR2 YNNKEL (reference sequence). The V and J ends lost 0 bases and 3 bases respectively, with 8 bases between them. There are 15 residues in the CDR3. The CDR3, as DNA: TGTGCCAGCAGCCAAGATGTTTGGCACACCGGGGAGCTGTTTTTT. Protein product: CASSQDVWHTGELFF.

The rearrangement links TRBV19 to TRBJ2-3; 9 nucleotides agree with TRBD2. Germline V lookup: CDR1 LNHDA, CDR2 SQIVND (reference sequence). The CDR3 totals 14 residues. V dropped 6 bases and J dropped 2; count of bases not matched to a gene: 3. In nucleotides, the CDR3 is TGTGCCAGTAGAGCGGGGGGCAACACAGATACGCAGTATTTT. It is translated as CASRAGGNTDTQYF. The full variable domain, in which reference TRBV19 and TRBJ2-3 provide the parts outside the CDR3, is DGGITQSPKYLFRKEGQNVTLSCEQNLNHDAMYWYRQDPGQGLRLIYYSQIVNDFQKGDIAEGYSVSREKKESFPLTVTSAQKNPTAFYLCASRAGGNTDTQYFGPGTRLTVL.

The rearrangement joins TRBV3-1 (or the pseudogene TRBV3-2) to TRBJ2-1; D is unresolved. Germline lookup yields CDR1 LGHDT and CDR2 YNNKEL (reference sequence). Trimming removed 5 bases from V and 10 bases from J, with 12 bases in between. CDR3 length equals 12 residues. The DNA of the CDR3 is TGTGCCAGCAGCAACTCCCCGCTAGAGCAGTTCTTC. As protein: CASSNSPLEQFF.

The rearrangement uses TRBV5-8 and TRBJ1-1; 11 bases are a match to TRBD1. The CDR3 contains 15 residues. V lost 0 bases to trimming and J lost 4 bases; unmatched junction nucleotides: 2. Germline-derived CDR1 and CDR2 are SGHTS and YDEGEE. CDR3 in amino acids: CASSLAGTGGTEAFF. CDR3 coding DNA: TGTGCCAGCAGCTTGGCCGGGACAGGGGGCACTGAAGCTTTCTTT.

For the CDR3, the DNA is TGTGCCAGCAGACAGACCAGGGGATACGTGTCACCCCTCCACTTT. Encoded protein: CASRQTRGYVSPLHF. The rearrangement joins TRBV27 to TRBJ1-6, with D possibly matching TRBD1 (6 bases). Germline V gives CDR1 MNHEY, CDR2 SMNVEV (reference sequence). CDR3 length: 15 residues. V was trimmed by 6 bases and J by 10 bases, leaving 19 bases between them.

The chain couples TRBV2 to TRBJ2-1, with D unresolved. The CDR3 runs to 11 residues. V was shortened by 3 bases and J by 8 bases, with 5 bases between the two germline ends. Per germline, CDR1 SNHLY and CDR2 FYNNEI. The CDR3 is CASSEGYEQFF. Written as DNA, the CDR3 is TGTGCCAGCAGTGAGGGCTATGAGCAGTTCTTC.

This chain joins TRBV28 and TRBJ2-5, with TRBD2 matching over 8 bases. The CDR3 is 17 amino acids. Germline trimming cut 5 bases from V and 3 bases from J; bases unmatched to any gene: 14. Germline V lookup: CDR1 MDHEN, CDR2 SYDVKM. The CDR3 loop is CASSPYAGSAGEETQYF. For the CDR3, the DNA is TGTGCCAGCAGTCCGTATGCTGGATCAGCGGGAGAAGAGACCCAGTACTTC.

This chain connects TRBV3-1 (or the pseudogene TRBV3-2) to TRBJ1-1, with D tentatively TRBD1 (5 bases). The ends were cut back, 2 bases at V and 4 bases at J, with 14 bases in the middle. Germline CDR1 and CDR2: LGHDT and YNNKEL (reference sequence). The CDR3 contains 15 residues. This chain's CDR3 is CASSQLSDRGTEAFF. The CDR3 DNA sequence: TGTGCCAGCAGCCAACTCAGCGACAGAGGCACTGAAGCTTTCTTT.

This clone was seen once. The V gene is TRBV10-3, the J gene TRBJ1-3, with D perhaps matching TRBD1 (5 bases). Between the trimmed V and J ends, which lost 6 bases and 3 bases, there was a span of 9 bases. CDR3 length: 13 residues. Germline CDR1 is ENHRY and CDR2 is SYGVKD. The CDR3 sequence is CAIRGRSGNTIYF. CDR3 DNA: TGTGCCATCAGGGGGCGAAGTGGAAACACCATATATTTT.

About this clone: Relative to the germline gene, one junction end is altered; a read error may explain this. This rearrangement joins TRBV29-1 to TRBJ1-2; 7 bases agree with TRBD1. The CDR3 consists of 12 residues. Germline loops: CDR1 SQVTM, CDR2 ANQGSEA. CDR3 DNA sequence: TGCAGCGTTGTAGACAGGGCCTATGGTTACACCTTC. It is translated as CSVVDRAYGYTF.

The chain couples TRBV2 to TRBJ2-2; 11 bases align to TRBD2. The germline V gene encodes CDR1 SNHLY and CDR2 FYNNEI. This CDR3 contains 14 residues. V shed 8 bases and J 4 bases; nucleotides not matched to a gene: 3. In nucleotides, the CDR3 is TGTGCCAGCCTCGGACTAGCGGGCACCGGGGAGCTGTTTTTT. This codes for CASLGLAGTGELFF.

This clone was seen a handful of times. V gene TRBV11-2 combines with J gene TRBJ2-2; D uncertain. The CDR3 runs to 13 residues. Germline V gene lookup returns CDR1 SGHAT and CDR2 FQNNGV. Trimming removed 2 bases from V and 1 base from J, with 2 bases in between. The CDR3 DNA sequence: TGTGCCAGCAGCTTACTGAACACCGGGGAGCTGTTTTTT. It encodes CASSLLNTGELFF.

Concerning this clone: Other nucleotide sequences from this sample produce the same CDR3. The chain links TRBV2 to TRBJ1-1; no reliable D call. The CDR3 extends over 14 amino acids. V lost 2 bases and J lost 0, with 7 bases in between. The germline V gene encodes CDR1 SNHLY and CDR2 FYNNEI. The DNA for the CDR3 is TGTGCCAGCAGTGAAACGGAGATGAACACTGAAGCTTTCTTT. This translates into CASSETEMNTEAFF.

This chain connects TRBV12-3 or TRBV12-4 to TRBJ1-1; 9 nucleotides align to TRBD1. This CDR3 is built from 13 residues. V lost 3 bases, J lost 10 bases, and 6 bases stayed unmatched. CDR3 bases: TGTGCCAGCAGTTTGGCGGGACAGGGTGGAGCTTTCTTT. Protein product: CASSLAGQGGAFF.